This passage covers 24 T cell receptor beta chains from one sample sequenced in a study of shared clonotypes between healthy human individuals. Terminally differentiated effector memory CD45RA+ cells were excluded by CCR7 positive selection of CD45RO-negative cells. Repertoires were generated with immunoSEQ multiplex PCR, while TCRdb's copy carries only in-frame clones and drops some. Counted here are about 1,900,000 clones, about 95% occurring once; the ten biggest clones make up 1% to 1.5%. What was sequenced was naive CD8+ T cells sorted from blood. These receptors all stem from a man aged 18 to 29 in good health.

The chain couples TRBV5-4 to TRBJ1-2; 12 nucleotides line up with TRBD1. Germline V gene data show CDR1 as SGHNT and CDR2 as YYREEE (reference sequence). With V trimmed by 0 bases and J by 5 bases, 8 bases remained unmatched. The CDR3 spans 17 residues. CDR3 amino acids: CASSLARGTGGGYGYTF. CDR3 sequence (DNA): TGTGCCAGCAGCTTGGCGCGGGGGACAGGGGGCGGGTATGGCTACACCTTC.

The chain has TRBV5-1 and TRBJ2-1; D gene uncertain. The CDR3 extends over 15 amino acids. Germline V gene lookup returns CDR1 SGHRS and CDR2 YFSETQ. The germline V and J ends were trimmed by 0 bases and 3 bases, with 10 bases remaining between them. The chain's CDR3 is CASSLVDAYYNEQFF. The DNA of the CDR3 is TGCGCCAGCAGCTTGGTGGATGCCTACTACAATGAGCAGTTCTTC.

J is TRBJ2-7 and V is TRBV7-2, with 8 bases aligning to TRBD2. J gave up 3 bases and V 6 bases, and 4 bases lay outside the gene matches. The CDR3 is made up of 13 amino acids. The germline V gene encodes CDR1 SGHTA and CDR2 FQGNSA. The CDR3 DNA is TGTGCCAGCAGACATAGCGGGGTCTACGAGCAGTACTTC. This encodes CASRHSGVYEQYF.

The rearrangement uses TRBV4-1 and TRBJ1-5; tentative D call: TRBD1 (5 bases). CDR1 is MGHRA and CDR2 is YSYEKL in the germline V gene. This CDR3 is built from 17 residues. Trimming shortened V by 7 bases and J by 2 bases, and 21 bases separated the two germline ends. Written as DNA, the CDR3 is TGCGCCAGCACCCCAAGTGCGACAGTCGCTGGCAATCAGCCCCAGCATTTT. Translated: CASTPSATVAGNQPQHF.

Points on this clone: With a much larger clone just one base away, this may be a read error. The DNA of the CDR3 is TGCGCCAGCAGCCAAGACAGGCTAAAAGTTTGGGGGTACGAGCAGTACTTC. This codes for CASSQDRLKVWGYEQYF. This chain joins TRBV4-1 and TRBJ2-7; tentatively, D is TRBD1 or TRBD2 (5 bases each). Trimming took 0 bases from V and 4 from J, leaving 19 bases between them. The germline gives CDR1 MGHRA, CDR2 YSYEKL. The CDR3 totals 17 residues.

With respect to this clone: The sample contains more than one DNA sequence encoding this CDR3. The chain joins TRBV9 to TRBJ2-1; TRBD1 matches 7 bases. The CDR3 loop spans 15 amino acids. Trimming at V came to 0 bases and at J to 3 bases, leaving 3 bases not matched to a gene. Germline assignment: CDR1 SGDLS and CDR2 YYNGEE. The CDR3 nucleotides read TGTGCCAGCAGCGTAGGTGGGACAGTCTACAATGAGCAGTTCTTC. As protein: CASSVGGTVYNEQFF.

This clone was counted a few times. The chain has TRBV15 and TRBJ1-6; 9 bases match TRBD1. The trim removed 5 bases at V and 7 bases at J, leaving 3 bases unmatched. Germline CDR1 reads LNHNV; CDR2 reads YYDKDF (reference sequence). The CDR3 totals 14 residues. In DNA, the CDR3 is TGTGCCACCAGCTGGACAGGGGTCAATTCACCCCTCCACTTT. The encoded protein is CATSWTGVNSPLHF.

The chain combines TRBV28 with TRBJ2-7, with 7 bases aligning to TRBD2. After removal of 4 bases from V and 4 bases from J, the junction contained 7 bases not matched to a gene. Germline V gene lookup returns CDR1 MDHEN and CDR2 SYDVKM. The CDR3 extends over 14 amino acids. CDR3 DNA sequence: TGTGCCAGCAGTTCTGGGGAGGGCCGATACGAGCAGTACTTC. The encoded protein is CASSSGEGRYEQYF.

This chain uses TRBV7-9 with TRBJ1-1, with no clear D. CDR3 length equals 15 residues. Germline V gene data show CDR1 as SEHNR and CDR2 as FQNEAQ (reference sequence). The V end lost 5 bases, the J end lost 0 bases, and 13 bases lay between the germline ends. As DNA, the CDR3 is TGTGCCAGCAGCCCTGGACCTTCTTTGAACACTGAAGCTTTCTTT. Its translation is CASSPGPSLNTEAFF.

The chain joins TRBV27 to TRBJ2-3; 7 nucleotides line up with TRBD2. Germline assignment: CDR1 MNHEY and CDR2 SMNVEV (reference sequence). V lost 8 bases to trimming and J lost 2 bases; unmatched junction nucleotides: 16. The CDR3 loop spans 17 amino acids. Here the CDR3 DNA reads TGTGCCAGCTCCTTCTCCACGGCTAGCGGATTCACAGATACGCAGTATTTT. Translation: CASSFSTASGFTDTQYF.

The chain couples TRBV2 to TRBJ1-2, with TRBD1 matching 9 bases. Germline V gene sequence: CDR1 SNHLY, CDR2 FYNNEI. Trimming took 4 bases from V and 2 from J; bases not matched to a gene: 8. The CDR3 length is 16 residues. The CDR3 sequence is CASSVLGQGLNYGYTF. DNA of the CDR3: TGTGCCAGCAGTGTACTGGGACAGGGACTAAACTATGGCTACACCTTC.

In regard to this clone: Within the sample, other DNA sequences also encode this same CDR3. The chain recombines TRBV13 with TRBJ2-5; TRBD1 aligns across 8 bases. CDR1 is PRHDT and CDR2 is FYEKMQ in the germline V gene (reference sequence). The CDR3 is made up of 14 amino acids. Losses at the gene ends were 5 bases for V and 5 bases for J; bases not matched to a gene: 7. The CDR3 loop reads CASSLQGALETQYF. The CDR3 DNA follows: TGTGCCAGCAGCCTTCAGGGGGCGCTGGAGACCCAGTACTTC.

The V and J genes are TRBV7-9 and TRBJ2-4; D ambiguous. Per germline, CDR1 SEHNR and CDR2 FQNEAQ (reference sequence). CDR3 length: 14 amino acids. Trimming left V 7 bases short and J 0 bases short, with 10 bases between. DNA for the CDR3: TGTGCCAGCACCGCCTCGGTAGCCAAAAACATTCAGTACTTC. Translation: CASTASVAKNIQYF.

The rearrangement joins TRBV27 to TRBJ2-1, with 9 positions matching TRBD1. The CDR3 totals 15 residues. The germline V gene has CDR1 MNHEY and CDR2 SMNVEV (reference sequence). With V trimmed by 8 bases and J by 7 bases, 12 bases remained unmatched. The CDR3 here is CASSTGTGWANEQFF. The CDR3 DNA reads TGTGCCAGCTCGACAGGGACAGGGTGGGCGAATGAGCAGTTCTTC.

The rearrangement joins TRBV4-3 to TRBJ2-3; tentative D call: TRBD2 (5 bases). Trimming stripped 1 base from V and 2 bases from J, with 13 bases between. Germline CDR1 is LGHNA and CDR2 is YSLEER. CDR3 length: 16 amino acids. The CDR3 sequence: CASSQGPSGFTDTQYF. In nucleotides, the CDR3 is TGCGCCAGCAGCCAAGGACCAAGCGGCTTCACAGATACGCAGTATTTT.

This chain joins TRBV6-6 and TRBJ1-1, with 7 bases that match TRBD1. Per the germline V gene, CDR1 is MNHNY and CDR2 is SVGAGI (reference sequence). The J segment lost 7 bases and the V segment lost 5 bases, leaving 7 bases of the junction unmatched. The CDR3 has 13 amino acids. In nucleotides, the CDR3 is TGTGCCAGCAGTGACGGACAGGCACATGAAGCTTTCTTT. Encoded protein: CASSDGQAHEAFF.

The chain employs TRBV9 and TRBJ1-4; D perhaps matches TRBD1 (6 bases). This CDR3 spans 16 amino acids. Looked up from germline, CDR1 is SGDLS and CDR2 is YYNGEE. With 0 bases removed from V and 7 bases from J, the gap between germline ends came to 16 bases. The CDR3, as DNA: TGTGCCAGCAGCGTAGGGGACACAGGGTTAAGTGAAAAACTGTTTTTT. The encoded protein is CASSVGDTGLSEKLFF.

The rearrangement uses TRBV7-9 and TRBJ1-4; maybe TRBD1 (6 bases). The V gene lost 5 bases and the J gene lost 3 bases, with 13 bases spanning the gap. The CDR3 sequence is 15 residues long. The germline gives CDR1 SEHNR, CDR2 FQNEAQ (reference sequence). CDR3 DNA sequence: TGTGCCAGCAGCCCTAGCGCAGGGGCTAATGAAAAACTGTTTTTT. Its protein is CASSPSAGANEKLFF.

The CDR3 DNA sequence: TGTGCCAGCAGTTCATCTACAGGGGCGATCTCCTACGAGCAGTACTTC. Translation: CASSSSTGAISYEQYF. This sequence joins TRBV27 and TRBJ2-7; 7 positions match TRBD1. The V gene's germline CDR1 is MNHEY and CDR2 SMNVEV (reference sequence). V dropped 4 bases and J dropped 0; count of bases not matched to a gene: 9. The CDR3 contains 16 residues.

Only one count was recorded for this clone. This chain connects TRBV6-1 to TRBJ1-2; the D gene is possibly TRBD1 (6 bases). The CDR3 is made up of 14 amino acids. The germline CDR1 and CDR2 sequences are MNHNS and SASEGT. V gave up 7 bases and J gave up 3 bases, with 15 bases separating them. CDR3 in DNA: TGTGCCAGCATCGGGTGGCGGACAGACTATGGCTACACCTTC. Translation: CASIGWRTDYGYTF.

The chain recombines TRBV4-3 with TRBJ1-4; D ambiguous. V lost 2 bases and J 0 bases, leaving 7 bases between the germline ends. The CDR3 has 15 residues. CDR1 LGHNA and CDR2 YSLEER come from the germline V gene. Written as DNA, the CDR3 is TGCGCCAGCAGCCAACTGGACGCAACTAATGAAAAACTGTTTTTT. It specifies CASSQLDATNEKLFF.

The rearrangement links TRBV15 to TRBJ2-1, with no clear D. The V and J ends lost 0 bases and 6 bases respectively, with 15 bases between them. The length of the CDR3 is 16 residues. Germline loops: CDR1 LNHNV, CDR2 YYDKDF (reference sequence). The CDR3 DNA is TGTGCCACCAGCAGAGATGCGAAGGGCCTACGCAATGAGCAGTTCTTC. It is translated as CATSRDAKGLRNEQFF. The complete variable domain, with remaining parts taken from reference TRBV15 and TRBJ2-1, reads DAMVIQNPRYQVTQFGKPVTLSCSQTLNHNVMYWYQQKSSQAPKLLFHYYDKDFNNEADTPDNFQSRRPNTSFCFLDIRSPGLGDTAMYLCATSRDAKGLRNEQFFGPGTRLTVL.

The chain recombines TRBV4-3 with TRBJ2-1, with D possibly being TRBD2 (5 bases). Germline lookup yields CDR1 LGHNA and CDR2 YSLEER. This CDR3 spans 16 amino acids. Trimming removed 0 bases from V and 2 bases from J, with 11 bases in between. The CDR3 bases are TGCGCCAGCAGCCAAGATGAGGGATCTCCCTACAATGAGCAGTTCTTC. Amino acid sequence: CASSQDEGSPYNEQFF.

The V and J genes are TRBV27 and TRBJ2-2, with D uncertain. CDR3 size: 16 residues. The germline V and J ends were trimmed by 0 bases and 6 bases, with 14 bases remaining between them. CDR1 is MNHEY, CDR2 SMNVEV, per germline (reference sequence). The CDR3 here is CASSLSLMPRAGELFF. CDR3 in DNA: TGTGCCAGCAGTTTATCTCTCATGCCCCGGGCCGGGGAGCTGTTTTTT.